A selection of T cell receptor beta chains follows, all from one sample in a study of blood T cell repertoires in COVID-19. The method was immunoSEQ multiplex PCR; TCRdb's version includes in-frame clones alone and lacks a portion of them. The sample lists about 250,000 clones, approximately 88% occurring once. The sample comprised peripheral blood. These receptor sequences come from a woman aged 40 to 50 who had recovered from COVID-19. CDR3s include the opening cysteine and the closing phenylalanine or tryptophan. D genes are given only for firm matches. Rows may omit the clone size; those that give it use once, few, many or a size class.

V gene,D gene,clone size,J gene,CDR3 DNA,CDR3 protein
TRBV3-1/TRBV3-2,.,.,TRBJ2-2,TGTGCCAGCAGCCAAGGTCTGAACACCGGGGAGCTGTTTTTT,CASSQGLNTGELFF
TRBV5-1,TRBD1,.,TRBJ2-5,TGCGCCAGCAGCTCTGGACAGGGGCAAGAGACCCAGTACTTC,CASSSGQGQETQYF
TRBV11-3,TRBD2,.,TRBJ2-1,TGTGCCAGCAGCTCCTTAGCGGGAGGGGGGAAGAATGAGCAGTTCTTC,CASSSLAGGGKNEQFF
TRBV3-1/TRBV3-2,.,.,TRBJ2-5,TGTGCCAGCAGCCAACCAAATCCCCGCGCGGCCCAGTACTTC,CASSQPNPRAAQYF
TRBV29-1,TRBD1,.,TRBJ1-1,TGCAGCGCCGGGCCAGGGGGCCCGAACACTGAAGCTTTCTTT,CSAGPGGPNTEAFF
TRBV11-2,TRBD1,.,TRBJ2-7,TGTGCCAGCAGCAAACAGGGACAGGGGCCATCCGAGCAGTACTTC,CASSKQGQGPSEQYF
TRBV4-1,.,.,TRBJ2-7,TGCGCCAGCAGCCAAGAGCCGGCAGGTGCCTACGAGCAGTACTTC,CASSQEPAGAYEQYF
TRBV24-1,TRBD2,.,TRBJ2-2,TGTGCCACCGCGCTAGCGGGAGTTGGCGGGGAGCTGTTTTTT,CATALAGVGGELFF
TRBV5-1,TRBD2,.,TRBJ2-5,TGCGCCAGCAGCTGGGGGGGGACTGAAGAGACCCAGTACTTC,CASSWGGTEETQYF
TRBV9,TRBD2,.,TRBJ2-3,TGTGCCAGCAGCCTCGGGACTAGCGGGAGCGGGACGTCGAAGGCAGATACGCAGTATTTT,CASSLGTSGSGTSKADTQYF
TRBV4-2,.,.,TRBJ1-5,TGTGCCAGCAGCCAAGAAGTAAGGGGAAACAATCAGCCCCAGCATTTT,CASSQEVRGNNQPQHF
TRBV19,.,.,TRBJ2-2,TGTGCCAGTAGTAGGCTGGGGGGAGGCACCGGGGAGCTGTTTTTT,CASSRLGGGTGELFF
TRBV5-4,TRBD2,.,TRBJ2-1,TGTGCCAGCAGCCTTAATAGCGGGAGTTTGGGTGAGCAGTTCTTC,CASSLNSGSLGEQFF
TRBV5-5,TRBD2,.,TRBJ2-7,TGTGCCAGCAGCCTGGGACTAGCGATCTACGAGCAGTACTTC,CASSLGLAIYEQYF
TRBV10-3,TRBD2,few,TRBJ2-2,TGTGCCACCCAACTAGCGGATAACACCGGGGAGCTGTTTTTT,CATQLADNTGELFF
TRBV15,TRBD2,.,TRBJ2-3,TGTGCCACCAGCAGAGCCTCGGGACTAGCGGCTAGCACAGATACGCAGTATTTT,CATSRASGLAASTDTQYF
TRBV30,TRBD1,.,TRBJ2-2,TGTGCCTTATTAAAGGGGGCCCAGAACACCGGGGAGCTGTTTTTT,CALLKGAQNTGELFF
TRBV7-2,TRBD2,.,TRBJ2-3,TGTGCCAGCAGCTTGAATCCCCGGTCCGCTAGCGGGATGACAGATACGCAGTATTTT,CASSLNPRSASGMTDTQYF
TRBV6-2/TRBV6-3,TRBD1,.,TRBJ1-4,TGTGCCAGCAGTCTAACTCGGGACAGTGATGAAAAACTGTTTTTT,CASSLTRDSDEKLFF
TRBV28,.,.,TRBJ2-7,TGTGCCAGCAGTTCCGTCCAGGGGAGCCCCTACGAGCAGTACTTC,CASSSVQGSPYEQYF
TRBV6-1,.,.,TRBJ2-1,TGTGCCAGCAGTGAAAACCCAGACTCCTACAATGAGCAGTTCTTC,CASSENPDSYNEQFF
TRBV5-6,.,.,TRBJ2-7,TGTGCCAGCAGCCCCCCGTTCGGCGAGCAGTACTTC,CASSPPFGEQYF
TRBV27,TRBD1,.,TRBJ2-7,TGTGCCAGCAGCCATGGGACAGGGGGGACGACCTACGAGCAGTACTTC,CASSHGTGGTTYEQYF
TRBV19,.,.,TRBJ2-7,TGTGCCAGTAGGCCAAGCGGGCAGGGAAGCTACGAGCAGTACTTC,CASRPSGQGSYEQYF
TRBV18,.,.,TRBJ2-1,TGTGCCAGCTCACCACTAGCAGGGTTTAACTACAATGAGCAGTTCTTC,CASSPLAGFNYNEQFF
TRBV27,TRBD1,.,TRBJ1-2,TGTGCCAGCAGCCAGATCCCCACCGACAGGGGATTTCGGGGCTACACCTTC,CASSQIPTDRGFRGYTF
TRBV30,.,.,TRBJ1-2,TGTGCCTGGAGTTCTACCGGGATGAGCTATGGCTACACCTTC,CAWSSTGMSYGYTF
TRBV19,TRBD1,.,TRBJ2-2,TGTGCCAGTTCCGGGACAGGGAACACCGGGGAGCTGTTTTTT,CASSGTGNTGELFF
TRBV29-1,TRBD1,.,TRBJ1-3,TGCAGCGTTGGACAGGGGGATGGAAACACCATATATTTT,CSVGQGDGNTIYF
TRBV27,.,once,TRBJ1-4,TGTGCCAGCAGTGTGGCGGCGGGCGGAAAACTGTTTTTT,CASSVAAGGKLFF